The clone carrying this TCR beta chain has only one observation. These data belong to a study of T cell responses to AZD1222 COVID-19 vaccine. The CDR3 extends over 13 amino acids. The germline V and J ends were trimmed by 2 bases and 3 bases, with 7 bases remaining between them. Measured with immunoSEQ multiplex PCR; TCRdb has only the in-frame clones, and not every one. The top ten clones hold 4.5% to 5% of a sample with approximately 100,000 clones, 85% to 90% of them seen once. The source is an adult who received the AZD1222 COVID-19 vaccine. The sequenced sample was peripheral blood, obtained 28 days after the second AZD1222 dose. The rearrangement links TRBV12-3 or TRBV12-4 to TRBJ1-2, with D unclear. The chain's CDR3 is CASSLTFDYGYTF. As DNA, the CDR3 is TGTGCCAGCAGTTTAACCTTTGACTATGGCTACACCTTC.